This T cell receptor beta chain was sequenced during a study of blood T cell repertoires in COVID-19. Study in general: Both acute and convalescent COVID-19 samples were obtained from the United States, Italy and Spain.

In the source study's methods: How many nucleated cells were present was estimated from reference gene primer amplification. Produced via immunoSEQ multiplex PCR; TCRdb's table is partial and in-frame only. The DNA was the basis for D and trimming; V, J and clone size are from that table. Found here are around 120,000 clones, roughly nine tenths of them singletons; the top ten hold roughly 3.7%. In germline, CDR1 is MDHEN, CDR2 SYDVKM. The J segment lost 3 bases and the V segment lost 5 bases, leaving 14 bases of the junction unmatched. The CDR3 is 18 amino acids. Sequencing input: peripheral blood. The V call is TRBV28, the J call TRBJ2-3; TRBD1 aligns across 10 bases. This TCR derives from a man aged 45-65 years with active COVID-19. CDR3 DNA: TGTGCCAGCAGTCCCCTGACAGGGGGCGGAATTATGACAGATACGCAGTATTTT. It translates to CASSPLTGGGIMTDTQYF.